This T cell receptor beta chain was recovered during a study of T-cell memory formation after mild COVID-19. Study-wide points: Those CD4+ clones that contracted were mainly in CM and EM (CD8+ ones in EMRA). Pre-infection memory carried some responding clones, suggesting that cross-reactive memory joined.

In germline, CDR1 is KGHDR, CDR2 SFDVKD. The CDR3 spans 18 residues. Deletions cut 4 bases from V and 5 bases from J, with 22 bases between. TCRdb ran MiXCR on the 5' RACE reads and lists one entry per CDR3 protein. The table includes 470,000 or so distinct CDR3 sequences, over 15% detected once. Of note for this clonotype: Its target is not known.

The TCR sequence derives from an adult woman who had mild COVID-19 (a few samples of this study predate the infection). Cell type and time point are not known. The sequencing sample was made of PBMCs or a T cell subset sorted from them (not recorded which). The chain employs TRBV24-1 and TRBJ2-2, with D perhaps matching TRBD1 (6 bases). CDR3 sequence (DNA): TGTGCCACCAGTGAACCGTATATACAGGGATACAGGACCGGGGAGCTGTTTTTT. Translated: CATSEPYIQGYRTGELFF.